This T cell receptor beta chain was documented in a study of blood T cell repertoires in COVID-19 (dated by TCRdb to between 2020 and 2021). Looking at the study overall: Samples covering the acute and convalescent phases of COVID-19 were provided by collaborators in the United States, Italy and Spain. The repertoires were released in a freely available public database intended as a resource for research on the immune response to SARS-CoV-2. The samples were drawn from the first 160 participants of the ongoing ImmuneRACE study and from 1,200 or so subjects provided by 6 global collaborators. Deeply sampled blood TCRbeta repertoires from subjects exposed to, actively infected with, or recovered from COVID-19 were included in the dataset. Nearly every sample came with metadata listing a de-identified subject ID, COVID-19 status, age in years and sex. The prospective study material was composed of cDNA or gDNA derived from T cells, B-cell-depleted T cells, or PBMCs. Where HLA class I and class II types were available, the types were taken from metadata supplied by the sample provider, not from assay-based typing.

Broader findings and caveats from the paper: Clinical and demographic metadata were provided uncurated, with the amount varying by source and participant.

The immunoSEQ Assay, a bias-controlled multiplex PCR, was used to amplify TCRbeta CDR3 regions from genomic DNA. On the authors' methods: The number of nucleated cells in each sample was estimated from the amplification of reference gene primers within the assay. To quantify the absolute abundance of each unique TCRbeta CDR3 rearrangement, sequence reads were collapsed and filtered. For each sample, productive Simpson clonality was calculated by taking the square root of Simpson's diversity index across productive rearrangements. Not all clones reach the TCRdb copy of this immuneACCESS table, which keeps in-frame sequences only. Checked studies attribute under half of the gap to unresolved V genes and leave the rest unexplained. D and trimming were read from the DNA, whereas the V and J calls and clone size are those reported in that table. The sample includes roughly 290,000 clones, with 85% to 90% observed a single time. The leading ten clones occupy roughly 1.5% of the sample.

For CDR1 and CDR2, the germline V gene lists MGHDK and SYGVNS. Inclusive of the bounding cysteine and phenylalanine, the CDR3 is 14 residues long. Only the CDR3 DNA is retained, 42 bases long and in frame from the first base. Germline trimming: 6 bases from V, 6 bases from J; junction bases outside gene matches: 7. Participants in the prospective study were enrolled through a virtual design, were aged 18 to 89 years, and lived in approximately 25 United States geographic areas. Cohort assignment in the prospective study relied on participant-reported clinical history from a screening survey and a study questionnaire. Each participant in the prospective study had whole blood, serum and a nasopharyngeal or oropharyngeal swab collected by mobile phlebotomists. Over a roughly two-month period, participants in the prospective study had the option of providing additional blood draws and questionnaires. Before DNA extraction, blood samples from the prospective study were shipped at room temperature or frozen.

This clone was observed once. Its cognate antigen has yet to be identified. No much larger clonotype is one base removed from it; base qualities were not supplied. Sequenced: PBMCs or T cells enriched from blood (not recorded which). The receptor was isolated from a young woman with acute COVID-19. This receptor chain uses TRBV25-1 and TRBJ2-1, with 8 bases aligning to TRBD1. The CDR3 protein is CASRQQGARNEQFF. The nucleotide sequence reads TGTGCCAGCAGACAGCAGGGGGCGCGCAATGAGCAGTTCTTC.